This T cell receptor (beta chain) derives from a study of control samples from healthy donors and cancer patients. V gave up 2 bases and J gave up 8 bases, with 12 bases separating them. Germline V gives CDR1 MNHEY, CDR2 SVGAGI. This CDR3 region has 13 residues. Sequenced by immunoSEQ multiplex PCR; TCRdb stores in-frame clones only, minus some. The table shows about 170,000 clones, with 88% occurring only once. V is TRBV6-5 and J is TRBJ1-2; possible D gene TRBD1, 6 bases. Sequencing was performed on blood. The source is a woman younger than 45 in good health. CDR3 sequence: CASSYGSGAGYTF. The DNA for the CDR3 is TGTGCCAGCAGTTACGGCTCAGGGGCCGGCTACACCTTC.